This T cell receptor beta chain came from a study of immune evolution from preneoplasia to lung adenocarcinoma. Study conclusions and caveats: Later-stage lesions appeared to have more T cells, more diversity, less clonality. Top clone share appeared to fall from AAH through AIS, MIA, adenocarcinoma.

Comment on this clone: The antigen is not known.

The germline V gene encodes CDR1 SNHLY and CDR2 FYNNEI. The CDR3 has 13 residues. The ends were cut back, 8 bases at V and 2 bases at J, with 10 bases in the middle. Sequenced by immunoSEQ multiplex PCR; TCRdb stores in-frame clones only, minus some. The sample carries 4,000 to 5,000 clones, 76% recorded once. J is TRBJ1-5 and V is TRBV2; possible D gene TRBD1, 6 bases. Sequenced: FFPE minimally invasive lung adenocarcinoma tissue. This clonotype was obtained from a person aged 65 to 79 with lung adenocarcinoma. The CDR3: CASGGHGNQPQHF. The CDR3 DNA follows: TGTGCCAGCGGGGGACACGGCAATCAGCCCCAGCATTTT.